The T cell receptor (beta chain) described here comes from a study of T-cell memory formation after mild COVID-19. CDR1 and CDR2 (germline): SGDLS, YYNGEE. CDR3 length: 12 amino acids. The V and J ends lost 3 bases and 0 bases respectively, with 3 bases between them. Overall study results and limits: CD4/CD8 balance characterized clones contracting day 15 to 85, and CD4+ skew characterized later expanders. Pre-infection memory contained some responding clones, which suggested that cross-reactive memory had joined.

Constant-segment primers served in 5'RACE that generated TCR alpha and TCR beta cDNA libraries bearing sample barcodes and UMIs. TCRdb used MiXCR to reprocess the 5' RACE reads, holding one entry per CDR3 protein. Found here are around 200,000 distinct CDR3 sequences, about a fifth of them singletons; the top ten hold about 23%. Remarks on this clonotype: Antigen unknown.

Sequenced input: PBMCs or a T cell subset sorted from them (not recorded which). This chain links TRBV9 with TRBJ1-1; D remains ambiguous. This clonotype originated in an adult woman who had mild COVID-19 (a few samples of this study predate the infection). Cell type and time point are not known. The CDR3 region is CASSDLNTEAFF. CDR3 nucleotides: TGTGCCAGCAGCGACTTGAACACTGAAGCTTTCTTT.